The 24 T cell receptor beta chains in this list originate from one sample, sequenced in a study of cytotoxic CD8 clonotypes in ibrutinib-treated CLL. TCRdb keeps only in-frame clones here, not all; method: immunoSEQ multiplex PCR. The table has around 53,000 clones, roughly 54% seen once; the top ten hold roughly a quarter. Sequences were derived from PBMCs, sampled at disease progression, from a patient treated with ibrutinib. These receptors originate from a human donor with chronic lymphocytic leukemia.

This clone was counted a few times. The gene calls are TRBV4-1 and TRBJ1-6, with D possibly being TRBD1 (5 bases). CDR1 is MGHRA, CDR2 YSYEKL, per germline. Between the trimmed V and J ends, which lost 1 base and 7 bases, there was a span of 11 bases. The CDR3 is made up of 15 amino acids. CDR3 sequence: CASSQGGAGNSPLHF. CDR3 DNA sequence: TGCGCCAGCAGCCAAGGAGGGGCCGGGAATTCACCCCTCCACTTT.

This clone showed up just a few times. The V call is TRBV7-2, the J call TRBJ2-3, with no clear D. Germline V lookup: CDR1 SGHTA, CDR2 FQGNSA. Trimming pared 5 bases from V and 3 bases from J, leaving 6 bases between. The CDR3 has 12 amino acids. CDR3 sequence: CASSPTTDTQYF. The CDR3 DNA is TGTGCCAGCAGCCCCACGACAGATACGCAGTATTTT.

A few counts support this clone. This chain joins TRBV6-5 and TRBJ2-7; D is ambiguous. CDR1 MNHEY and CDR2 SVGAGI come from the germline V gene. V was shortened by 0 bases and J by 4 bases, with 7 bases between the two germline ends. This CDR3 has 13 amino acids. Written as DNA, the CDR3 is TGTGCCAGCAGTTACTCTCGCGTTTACGAGCAGTACTTC. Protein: CASSYSRVYEQYF.

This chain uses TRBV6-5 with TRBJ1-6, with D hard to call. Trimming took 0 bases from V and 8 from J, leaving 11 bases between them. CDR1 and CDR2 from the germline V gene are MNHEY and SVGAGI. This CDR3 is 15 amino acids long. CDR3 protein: CASSYSRRADSPLHF. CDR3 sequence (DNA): TGTGCCAGCAGTTACTCGAGAAGGGCGGATTCACCCCTCCACTTT.

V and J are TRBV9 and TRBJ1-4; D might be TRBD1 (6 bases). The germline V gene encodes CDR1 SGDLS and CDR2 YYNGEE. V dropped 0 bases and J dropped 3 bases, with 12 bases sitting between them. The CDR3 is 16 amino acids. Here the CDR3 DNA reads TGTGCCAGCAGCGTAGCTTACGGGACATCTAATGAAAAACTGTTTTTT. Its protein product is CASSVAYGTSNEKLFF.

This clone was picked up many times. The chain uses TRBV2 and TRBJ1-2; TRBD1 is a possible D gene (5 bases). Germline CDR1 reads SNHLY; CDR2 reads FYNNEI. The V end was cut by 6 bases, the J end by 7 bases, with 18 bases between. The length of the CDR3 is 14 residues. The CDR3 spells CASSPLGPGPGYTF. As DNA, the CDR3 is TGTGCCAGCAGCCCTTTGGGGCCTGGCCCTGGCTACACCTTC.

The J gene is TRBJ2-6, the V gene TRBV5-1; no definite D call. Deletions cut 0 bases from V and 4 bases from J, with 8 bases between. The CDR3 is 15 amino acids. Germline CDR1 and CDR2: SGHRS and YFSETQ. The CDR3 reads CASSLGTSGANVLTF. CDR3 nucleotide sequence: TGCGCCAGCAGCTTGGGGACGTCAGGGGCCAACGTCCTGACTTTC.

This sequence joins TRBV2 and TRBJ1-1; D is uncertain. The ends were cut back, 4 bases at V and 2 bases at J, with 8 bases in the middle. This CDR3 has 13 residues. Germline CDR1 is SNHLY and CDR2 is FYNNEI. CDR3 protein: CASSGQSNTEAFF. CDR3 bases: TGTGCCAGCAGTGGGCAGAGCAACACTGAAGCTTTCTTT.

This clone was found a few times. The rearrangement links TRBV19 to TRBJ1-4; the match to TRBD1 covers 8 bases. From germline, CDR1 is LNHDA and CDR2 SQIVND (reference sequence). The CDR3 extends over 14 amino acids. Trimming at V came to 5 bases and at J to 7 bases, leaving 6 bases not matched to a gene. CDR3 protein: CASSSTGGIEKLFF. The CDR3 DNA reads TGTGCCAGTAGTTCTACAGGGGGGATTGAAAAACTGTTTTTT.

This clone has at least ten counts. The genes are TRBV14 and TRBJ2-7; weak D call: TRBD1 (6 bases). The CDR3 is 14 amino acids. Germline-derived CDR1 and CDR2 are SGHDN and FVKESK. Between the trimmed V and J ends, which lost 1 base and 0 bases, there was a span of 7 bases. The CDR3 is CASSQGQASYEQYF. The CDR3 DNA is TGTGCCAGCAGCCAAGGACAGGCCTCCTACGAGCAGTACTTC.

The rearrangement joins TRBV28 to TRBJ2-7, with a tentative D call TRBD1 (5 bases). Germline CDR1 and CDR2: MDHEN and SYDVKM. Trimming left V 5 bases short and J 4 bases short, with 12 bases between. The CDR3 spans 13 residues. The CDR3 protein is CASSPSDTYEQYF. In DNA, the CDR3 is TGTGCCAGCAGTCCCTCGGACACATACGAGCAGTACTTC.

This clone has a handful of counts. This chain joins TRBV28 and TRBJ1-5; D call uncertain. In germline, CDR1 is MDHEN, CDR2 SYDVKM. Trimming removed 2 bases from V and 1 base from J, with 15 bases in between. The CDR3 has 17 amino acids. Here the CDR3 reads CASSLTTYRMSNQPQHF. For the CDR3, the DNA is TGTGCCAGCAGTTTAACAACCTACCGGATGAGCAATCAGCCCCAGCATTTT.

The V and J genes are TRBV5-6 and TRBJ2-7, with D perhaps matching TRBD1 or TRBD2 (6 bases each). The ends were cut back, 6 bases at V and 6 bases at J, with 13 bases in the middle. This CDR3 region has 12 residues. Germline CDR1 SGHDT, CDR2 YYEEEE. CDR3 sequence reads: CASNRGAGEQYF. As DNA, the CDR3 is TGTGCCAGCAATAGGGGGGCGGGCGAGCAGTACTTC.

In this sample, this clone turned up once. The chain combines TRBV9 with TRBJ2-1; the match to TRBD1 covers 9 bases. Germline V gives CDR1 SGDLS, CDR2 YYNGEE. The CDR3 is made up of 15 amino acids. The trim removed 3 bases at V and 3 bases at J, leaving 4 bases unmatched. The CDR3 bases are TGTGCCAGCAGCGCCACAGGGGGCCACTACAATGAGCAGTTCTTC. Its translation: CASSATGGHYNEQFF.

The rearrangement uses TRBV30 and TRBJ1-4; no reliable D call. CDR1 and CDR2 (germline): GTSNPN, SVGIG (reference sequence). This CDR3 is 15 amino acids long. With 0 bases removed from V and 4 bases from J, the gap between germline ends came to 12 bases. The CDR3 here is CAWSVEAGHNEKLFF. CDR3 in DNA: TGTGCCTGGAGTGTTGAGGCAGGTCATAATGAAAAACTGTTTTTT. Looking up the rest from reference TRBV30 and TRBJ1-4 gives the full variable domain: SQTIHQWPATLVQPVGSPLSLECTVEGTSNPNLYWYRQAAGRGLQLLFYSVGIGQISSEVPQNLSASRPQDRQFILSSKKLLLSDSGFYLCAWSVEAGHNEKLFFGSGTQLSVL.

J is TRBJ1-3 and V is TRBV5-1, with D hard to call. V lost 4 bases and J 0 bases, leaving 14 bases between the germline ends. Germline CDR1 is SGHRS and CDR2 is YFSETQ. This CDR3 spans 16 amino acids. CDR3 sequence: CASSPGDTRSGNTIYF. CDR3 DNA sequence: TGCGCCAGCAGCCCTGGTGACACCCGCTCTGGAAACACCATATATTTT.

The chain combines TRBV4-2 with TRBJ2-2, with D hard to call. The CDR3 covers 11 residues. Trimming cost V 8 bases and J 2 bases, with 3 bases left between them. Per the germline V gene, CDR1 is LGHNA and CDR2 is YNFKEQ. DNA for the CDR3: TGTGCCAGCGATAACACCGGGGAGCTGTTTTTT. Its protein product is CASDNTGELFF.

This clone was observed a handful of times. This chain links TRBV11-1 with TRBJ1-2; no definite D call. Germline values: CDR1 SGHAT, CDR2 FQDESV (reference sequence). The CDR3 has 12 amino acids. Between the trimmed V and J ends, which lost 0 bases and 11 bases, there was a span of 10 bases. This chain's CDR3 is CASSLARGRYTF. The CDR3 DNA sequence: TGTGCCAGCAGCTTAGCGCGGGGAAGATACACCTTC.

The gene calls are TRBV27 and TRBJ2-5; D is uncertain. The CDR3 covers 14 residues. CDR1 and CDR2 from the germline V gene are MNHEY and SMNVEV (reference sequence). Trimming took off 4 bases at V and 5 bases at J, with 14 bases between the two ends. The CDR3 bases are TGTGCCAGCAGTTCCACTCGGTTCGGTGAGACCCAGTACTTC. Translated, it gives CASSSTRFGETQYF.

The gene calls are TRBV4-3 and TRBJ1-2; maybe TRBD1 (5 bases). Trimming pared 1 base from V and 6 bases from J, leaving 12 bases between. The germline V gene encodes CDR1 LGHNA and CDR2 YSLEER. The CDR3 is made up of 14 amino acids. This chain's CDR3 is CASSQVWGTDGYTF. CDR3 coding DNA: TGCGCCAGCAGCCAAGTTTGGGGGACGGATGGCTACACCTTC.

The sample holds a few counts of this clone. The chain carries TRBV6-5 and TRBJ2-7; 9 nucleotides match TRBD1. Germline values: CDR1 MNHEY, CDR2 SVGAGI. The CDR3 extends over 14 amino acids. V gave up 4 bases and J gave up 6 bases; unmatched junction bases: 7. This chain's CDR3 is CASSSWDRVGEQYF. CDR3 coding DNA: TGTGCCAGCAGTTCCTGGGACAGGGTAGGCGAGCAGTACTTC.

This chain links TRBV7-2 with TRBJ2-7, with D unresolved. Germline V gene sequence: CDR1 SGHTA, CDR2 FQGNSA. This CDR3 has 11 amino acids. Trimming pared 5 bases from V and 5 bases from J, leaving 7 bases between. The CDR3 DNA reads TGTGCCAGCAGCCCTTACGACGAGCAGTACTTC. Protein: CASSPYDEQYF. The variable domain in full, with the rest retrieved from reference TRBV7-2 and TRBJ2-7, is GAGVSQSPSNKVTEKGKDVELRCDPISGHTALYWYRQSLGQGLEFLIYFQGNSAPDKSGLPSDRFSAERTGGSVSTLTIQRTQQEDSAVYLCASSPYDEQYFGPGTRLTVT.

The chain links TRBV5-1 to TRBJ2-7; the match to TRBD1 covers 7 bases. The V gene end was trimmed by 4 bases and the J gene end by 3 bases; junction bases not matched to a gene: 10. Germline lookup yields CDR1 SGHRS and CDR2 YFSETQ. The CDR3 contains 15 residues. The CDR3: CASSQVPGGSYEQYF. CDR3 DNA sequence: TGCGCCAGCAGCCAAGTACCAGGGGGAAGCTACGAGCAGTACTTC.

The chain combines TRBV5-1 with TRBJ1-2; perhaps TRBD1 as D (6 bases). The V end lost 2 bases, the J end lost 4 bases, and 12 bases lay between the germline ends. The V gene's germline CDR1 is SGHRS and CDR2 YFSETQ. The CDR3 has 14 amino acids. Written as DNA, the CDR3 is TGCGCCAGCAGCTTCGCCCAGGGGATCTATGGCTACACCTTC. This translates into CASSFAQGIYGYTF.